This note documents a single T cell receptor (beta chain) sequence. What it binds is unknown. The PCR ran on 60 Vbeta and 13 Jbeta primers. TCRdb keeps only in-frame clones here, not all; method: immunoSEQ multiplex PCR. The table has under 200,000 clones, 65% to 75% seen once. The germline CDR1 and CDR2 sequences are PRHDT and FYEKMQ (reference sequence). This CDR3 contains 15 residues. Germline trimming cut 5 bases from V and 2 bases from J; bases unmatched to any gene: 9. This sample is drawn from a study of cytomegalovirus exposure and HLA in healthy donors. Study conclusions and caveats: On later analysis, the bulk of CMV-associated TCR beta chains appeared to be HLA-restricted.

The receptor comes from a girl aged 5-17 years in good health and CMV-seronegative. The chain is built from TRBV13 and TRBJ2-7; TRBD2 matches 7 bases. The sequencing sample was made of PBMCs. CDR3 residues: CASSPRGGVTYEQYF. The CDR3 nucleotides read TGTGCCAGCAGCCCCCGCGGGGGTGTCACCTACGAGCAGTACTTC.